The clone carrying this TCR beta chain was observed many times. Its antigen is unidentified. The sample originates from a study of identical twins. TCRdb re-called the 5' RACE reads through MiXCR, storing one row per CDR3 protein. The sample includes 500,000 to 600,000 distinct CDR3 sequences, 20% to 25% seen only once; the top ten take roughly 0.91%. Overall study findings and caveats: Memory repertoires lacked the insertion deficit that abundant cord blood beta clonotypes showed.

The germline V gene encodes CDR1 DFQATT and CDR2 SNEGSKA (reference sequence). The V end was cut by 5 bases, the J end by 4 bases, with 14 bases between. The CDR3 is 14 residues long. In addition, the sample was reused for a study of T cells expressing NK-cell markers.

The clonotype originates from a woman between 18 and 29 years old in good health. The chain joins TRBV20-1 to TRBJ2-2; TRBD2 is a possible D gene (5 bases). The sequenced material came from CD4+ T cells sorted from blood. This CDR3 reads CSARVAAGTGELFF. The DNA for the CDR3 is TGCAGTGCTCGAGTTGCGGCGGGCACCGGGGAGCTGTTTTTT.